Each of the 15 T cell receptor beta chains below was sequenced from the same sample in a study of cytomegalovirus exposure and HLA in healthy donors. PCR primers comprised 60 Vbeta and 13 Jbeta primers. Only in-frame clones appear in the TCRdb table, and some are missing; sequencing was by immunoSEQ multiplex PCR. The table shows around 62,000 clones, with more than 70% occurring only once. The sequencing sample was made of PBMCs. These receptors were taken from a man aged 35 to 55 in good health and CMV-seronegative.

This chain uses TRBV5-5 with TRBJ2-2, with 9 bases that match TRBD2. The V gene's germline CDR1 is SGHKS and CDR2 YYEKEE (reference sequence). Trimming took 4 bases from V and 4 from J; bases not matched to a gene: 5. The CDR3 sequence is 15 residues long. The CDR3 reads CASSRGGGSTGELFF. Here the CDR3 DNA reads TGTGCCAGCAGCCGCGGGGGGGGGAGCACCGGGGAGCTGTTTTTT.

This chain uses TRBV5-6 with TRBJ2-5, with 7 bases fitting TRBD2. The last part of the DNA fits TRBJ2-7 better; the J call may be wrong. Germline-derived CDR1 and CDR2 are SGHDT and YYEEEE. The CDR3 loop spans 15 amino acids. Written as DNA, the CDR3 is TGTGCCAGCAGCCAAAGACTAGCTTACGCCTACGAGCAGTACTTC. Protein sequence: CASSQRLAYAYEQYF.

The V and J genes are TRBV19 and TRBJ1-5; no definite D call. Germline V lookup: CDR1 LNHDA, CDR2 SQIVND (reference sequence). Trimming removed 7 bases from V and 3 bases from J, with 10 bases in between. The CDR3 spans 13 residues. The CDR3 loop is CASTGRDNQPQHF. CDR3 sequence (DNA): TGTGCCAGTACCGGGAGAGACAATCAGCCCCAGCATTTT.

CDR3 amino acids: CASSQGLAGRNEQFF. The CDR3 DNA sequence: TGTGCCAGCAGCCAGGGACTAGCGGGGCGAAATGAGCAGTTCTTC. This chain uses TRBV4-2 with TRBJ2-1; 13 bases are shared with TRBD2. Trimming removed 3 bases from V and 7 bases from J; junction bases left unmatched: 3. The germline V gene has CDR1 LGHNA and CDR2 YNFKEQ. The CDR3 contains 15 residues.

This chain uses TRBV5-6 with TRBJ2-7, with a possible D match to TRBD2 (5 bases). Trimming removed 4 bases from V and 3 bases from J, with 17 bases in between. The CDR3 covers 15 residues. Germline V gives CDR1 SGHDT, CDR2 YYEEEE. CDR3 DNA sequence: TGTGCCAGCAGCCGGTGGGAGACCCAGGTCTACGAGCAGTACTTC. Encoded protein: CASSRWETQVYEQYF.

This clone was observed a handful of times. The chain uses TRBV6-1 and TRBJ2-2; D unresolved. V lost 1 base, J lost 6 bases, and 12 bases lay in between. CDR1 is MNHNS, CDR2 SASEGT, per germline. The CDR3 covers 15 residues. CDR3 sequence reads: CASSEGVFRAGELFF. CDR3 sequence (DNA): TGTGCCAGCAGTGAAGGAGTTTTCCGCGCCGGGGAGCTGTTTTTT.

Written as DNA, the CDR3 is TGTGCCAGCAGTTTAGGCGGGAGCTCCTACAATGAGCAGTTCTTC. This gives the protein CASSLGGSSYNEQFF. This chain links TRBV28 with TRBJ2-1; 7 positions agree with TRBD2. V was clipped by 2 bases and J by 0 bases; unmatched bases: 1. The CDR3 consists of 15 residues. The germline V gene has CDR1 MDHEN and CDR2 SYDVKM.

The chain has TRBV27 and TRBJ2-7; D possibly corresponds to TRBD1 (6 bases). This CDR3 has 13 amino acids. V was trimmed by 3 bases and J by 6 bases, leaving 12 bases between them. Germline CDR1 reads MNHEY; CDR2 reads SMNVEV (reference sequence). In nucleotides, the CDR3 is TGTGCCAGCAGTTTGGGGGCTTCGGTCGAGCAGTACTTC. Its translation: CASSLGASVEQYF.

The genes are TRBV10-3 and TRBJ2-7, with a possible D match to TRBD2 (6 bases). Trimming took off 8 bases at V and 2 bases at J, with 13 bases between the two ends. Germline V CDR1 and CDR2: ENHRY, SYGVKD. The CDR3 runs to 13 residues. The CDR3 is CAIGDLQAYEQYF. The CDR3, as DNA: TGTGCCATCGGGGACTTACAAGCCTACGAGCAGTACTTC.

V gene TRBV7-9 combines with J gene TRBJ1-5; weak D call: TRBD1 (6 bases). The germline V and J ends were trimmed by 4 bases and 3 bases, with 16 bases remaining between them. The CDR3 runs 16 residues. CDR1 is SEHNR, CDR2 FQNEAQ, per germline (reference sequence). For the CDR3, the DNA is TGTGCCAGCAGCTCTGGGGGCAGGGGTCACAATCAGCCCCAGCATTTT. It translates to CASSSGGRGHNQPQHF.

The chain links TRBV6-6 to TRBJ1-2, with D possibly being TRBD1 (5 bases). The CDR3 totals 12 residues. CDR1 is MNHNY and CDR2 is SVGAGI in the germline V gene (reference sequence). V was cut by 2 bases and J by 7 bases, with 8 bases left in between. CDR3 sequence reads: CASSYGQGGYTF. The CDR3, as DNA: TGTGCCAGCAGTTACGGGCAGGGTGGCTACACCTTC.

This chain links TRBV5-4 with TRBJ2-5, with a tentative D call TRBD2 (5 bases). Judging by the DNA end, TRBJ2-7 fits better; the J call may be wrong. Per germline, CDR1 SGHNT and CDR2 YYREEE (reference sequence). CDR3 length equals 14 residues. The chain's CDR3 is CASSLELRAYEQYF. For the CDR3, the DNA is TGTGCCAGCAGCTTGGAGTTGCGGGCCTACGAGCAGTACTTC.

This clone occurred once. The chain employs TRBV10-3 and TRBJ1-6; 7 nucleotides match TRBD1. Germline CDR1 and CDR2: ENHRY and SYGVKD. CDR3 length equals 13 residues. V gave up 10 bases and J gave up 10 bases; unmatched junction bases: 10. CDR3 sequence: CATPRDSSSPLHF. For the CDR3, the DNA is TGTGCCACGCCGCGGGACAGTAGCTCACCCCTCCACTTT.

The chain joins TRBV19 to TRBJ2-2, with TRBD2 matching over 7 bases. The junction had 11 bases not matched to a gene; V was cut back by 10 bases and J by 3 bases. The V gene's germline CDR1 is LNHDA and CDR2 SQIVND (reference sequence). This CDR3 comprises 15 residues. The CDR3 sequence: CATHGGRAYTGELFF. CDR3 coding DNA: TGTGCCACCCACGGAGGGAGGGCCTACACCGGGGAGCTGTTTTTT.

This clone is a singleton in its sample. This chain connects TRBV2 to TRBJ2-1, with 9 bases aligning to TRBD2. The CDR3 sequence is 15 residues long. Germline lookup yields CDR1 SNHLY and CDR2 FYNNEI. Trimming at V came to 7 bases and at J to 8 bases, leaving 12 bases not matched to a gene. Here the CDR3 reads CASTRNRGGAYEQFF. In nucleotides, the CDR3 is TGTGCCAGCACCAGGAATCGCGGGGGGGCCTATGAGCAGTTCTTC.